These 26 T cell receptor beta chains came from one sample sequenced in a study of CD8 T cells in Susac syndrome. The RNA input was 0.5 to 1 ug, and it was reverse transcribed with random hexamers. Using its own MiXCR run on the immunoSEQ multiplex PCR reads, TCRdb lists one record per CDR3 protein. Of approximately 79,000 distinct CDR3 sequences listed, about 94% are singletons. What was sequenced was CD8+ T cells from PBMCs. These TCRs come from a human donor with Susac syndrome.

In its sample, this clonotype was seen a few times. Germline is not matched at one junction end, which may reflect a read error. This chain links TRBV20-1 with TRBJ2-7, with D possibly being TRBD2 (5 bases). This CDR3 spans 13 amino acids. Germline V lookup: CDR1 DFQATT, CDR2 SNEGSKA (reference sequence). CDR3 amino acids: CSARFGNTYEQYF. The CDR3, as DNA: TGCAGTGCTAGATTCGGGAACACCTACGAGCAGTATTTC.

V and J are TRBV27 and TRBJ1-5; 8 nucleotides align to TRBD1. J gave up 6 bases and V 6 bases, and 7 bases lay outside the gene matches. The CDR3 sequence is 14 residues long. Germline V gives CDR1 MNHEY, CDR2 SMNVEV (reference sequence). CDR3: CASSRQGLGQPQHF. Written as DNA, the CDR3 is TGTGCCAGCAGCAGACAGGGGTTAGGTCAGCCCCAGCATTTT.

CDR3 coding DNA: TGCAGCGTTGCGCCGGGACTACTAAAAGAGACCCAGTACTTC. It yields the protein CSVAPGLLKETQYF. V and J are TRBV29-1 and TRBJ2-5, with 7 bases that match TRBD2. The CDR3 totals 14 residues. J gave up 3 bases and V 4 bases, and 8 bases lay outside the gene matches. CDR1 is SQVTM, CDR2 ANQGSEA, per germline.

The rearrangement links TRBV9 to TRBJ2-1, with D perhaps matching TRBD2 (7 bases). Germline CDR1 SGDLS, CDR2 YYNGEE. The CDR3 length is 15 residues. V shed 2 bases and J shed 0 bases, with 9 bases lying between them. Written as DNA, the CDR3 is TGTGCCAGCAGCGTGGCGGGGGCCTCCTACAATGAGCAGTTCTTC. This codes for CASSVAGASYNEQFF.

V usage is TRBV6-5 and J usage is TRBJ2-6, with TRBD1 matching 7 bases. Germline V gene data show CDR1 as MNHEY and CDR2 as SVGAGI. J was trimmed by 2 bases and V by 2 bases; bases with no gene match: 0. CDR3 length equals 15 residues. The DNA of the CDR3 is TGTGCCAGCAGTTACGACAGGGCTGGGGCCAACGTCCTGACTTTC. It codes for CASSYDRAGANVLTF.

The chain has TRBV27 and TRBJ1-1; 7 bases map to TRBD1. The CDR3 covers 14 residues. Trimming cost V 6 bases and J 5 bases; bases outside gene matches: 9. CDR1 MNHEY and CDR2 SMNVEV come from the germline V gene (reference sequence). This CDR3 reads CASSPRQGQTEAFF. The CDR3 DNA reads TGTGCCAGCAGCCCAAGACAGGGTCAGACTGAAGCTTTCTTT.

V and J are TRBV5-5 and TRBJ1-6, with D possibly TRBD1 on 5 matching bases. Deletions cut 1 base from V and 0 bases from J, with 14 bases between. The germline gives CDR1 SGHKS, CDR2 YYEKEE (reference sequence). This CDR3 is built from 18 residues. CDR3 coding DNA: TGTGCCAGCAGCTTGTTGTCAGGGCCGAGCTCCTATAATTCACCCCTCCACTTT. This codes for CASSLLSGPSSYNSPLHF.

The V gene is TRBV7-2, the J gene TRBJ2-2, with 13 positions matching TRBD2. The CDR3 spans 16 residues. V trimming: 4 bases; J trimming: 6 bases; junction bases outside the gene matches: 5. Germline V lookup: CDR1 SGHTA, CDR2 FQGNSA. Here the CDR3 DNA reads TGTGCCAGCAGCTCTGGGACTAGCGGGGAAGCCGGGGAGCTGTTTTTT. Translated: CASSSGTSGEAGELFF.

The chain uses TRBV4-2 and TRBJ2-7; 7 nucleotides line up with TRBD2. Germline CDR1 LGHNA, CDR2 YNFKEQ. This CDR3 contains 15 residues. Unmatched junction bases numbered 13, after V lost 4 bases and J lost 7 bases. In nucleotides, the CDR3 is TGTGCCAGCAGCCGGGAGGTCGGGGTCGGGGGGGAGCAGTACTTC. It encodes CASSREVGVGGEQYF.

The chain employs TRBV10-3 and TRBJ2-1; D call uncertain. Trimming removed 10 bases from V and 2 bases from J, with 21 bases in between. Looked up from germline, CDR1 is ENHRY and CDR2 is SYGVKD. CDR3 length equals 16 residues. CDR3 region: CATNMGLEPAYNEQFF. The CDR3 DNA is TGTGCCACCAACATGGGTCTAGAGCCAGCCTACAATGAGCAGTTCTTC.

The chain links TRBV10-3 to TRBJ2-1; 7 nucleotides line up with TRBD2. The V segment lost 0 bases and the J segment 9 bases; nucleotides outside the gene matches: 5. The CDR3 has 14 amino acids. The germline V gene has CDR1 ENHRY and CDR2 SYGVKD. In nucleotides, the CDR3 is TGTGCCATCAGTGAGTCGGGAGGGAGGGGTGAGCAGTTCTTC. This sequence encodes CAISESGGRGEQFF.

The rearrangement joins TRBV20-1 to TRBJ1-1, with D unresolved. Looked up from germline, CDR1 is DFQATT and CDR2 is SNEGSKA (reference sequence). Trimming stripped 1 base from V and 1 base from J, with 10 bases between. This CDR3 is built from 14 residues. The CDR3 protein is CSARAPVQNTEAFF. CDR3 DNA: TGCAGTGCTAGAGCCCCGGTCCAGAACACTGAAGCTTTCTTT.

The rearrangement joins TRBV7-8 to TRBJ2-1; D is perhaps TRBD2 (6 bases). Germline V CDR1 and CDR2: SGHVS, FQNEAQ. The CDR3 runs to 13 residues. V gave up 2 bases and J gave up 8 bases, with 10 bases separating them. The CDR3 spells CASSLIGGHEQFF. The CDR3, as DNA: TGTGCCAGCAGCTTAATCGGAGGGCATGAGCAGTTCTTC.

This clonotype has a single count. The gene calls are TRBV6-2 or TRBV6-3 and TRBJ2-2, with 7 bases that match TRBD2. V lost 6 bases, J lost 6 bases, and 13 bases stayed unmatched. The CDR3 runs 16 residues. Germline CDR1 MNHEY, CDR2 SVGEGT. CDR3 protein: CASSQPFGGVAGELFF. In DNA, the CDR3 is TGTGCCAGCAGCCAACCCTTTGGGGGGGTTGCCGGGGAGCTGTTTTTT.

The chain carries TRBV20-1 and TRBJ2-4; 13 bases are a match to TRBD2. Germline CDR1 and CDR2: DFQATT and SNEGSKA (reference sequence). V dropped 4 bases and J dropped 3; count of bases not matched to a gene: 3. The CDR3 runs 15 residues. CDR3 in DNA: TGCAGTGCTACCGGACTAGCGGGGGTCAAAAACATTCAGTACTTC. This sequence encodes CSATGLAGVKNIQYF.

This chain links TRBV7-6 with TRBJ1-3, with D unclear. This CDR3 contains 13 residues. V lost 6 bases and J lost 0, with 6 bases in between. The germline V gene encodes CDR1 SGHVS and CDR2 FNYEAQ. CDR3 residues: CASSSHSGNTIYF. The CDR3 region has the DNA TGTGCCAGCAGTTCCCACTCTGGAAACACCATATATTTT.

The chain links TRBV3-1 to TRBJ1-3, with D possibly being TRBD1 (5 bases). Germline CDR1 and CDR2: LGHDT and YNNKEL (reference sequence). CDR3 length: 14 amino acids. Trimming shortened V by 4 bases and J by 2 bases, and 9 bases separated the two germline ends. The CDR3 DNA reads TGTGCCAGCAGCCGCAGGGAAGCTGGAAACACCATATATTTT. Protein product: CASSRREAGNTIYF.

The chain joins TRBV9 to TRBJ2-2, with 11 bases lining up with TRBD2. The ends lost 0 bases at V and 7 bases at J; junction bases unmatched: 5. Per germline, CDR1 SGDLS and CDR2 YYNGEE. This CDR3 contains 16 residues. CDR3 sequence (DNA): TGTGCCAGCAGCGTAGCGCTAGCGGGAGGAGGCGGGGAGCTGTTTTTT. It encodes CASSVALAGGGGELFF.

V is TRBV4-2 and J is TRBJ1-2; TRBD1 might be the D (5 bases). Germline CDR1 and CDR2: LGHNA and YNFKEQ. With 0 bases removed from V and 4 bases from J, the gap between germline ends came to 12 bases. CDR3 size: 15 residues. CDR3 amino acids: CASSQDSAQVYGYTF. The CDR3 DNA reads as TGTGCCAGCAGCCAAGATTCGGCACAGGTCTATGGCTACACCTTC.

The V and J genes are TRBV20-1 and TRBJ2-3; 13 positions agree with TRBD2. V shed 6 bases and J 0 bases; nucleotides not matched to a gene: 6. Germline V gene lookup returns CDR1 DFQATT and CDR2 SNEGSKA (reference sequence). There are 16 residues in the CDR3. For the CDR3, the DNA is TGCAGTGCATGGACTAGCGGGAGAGTAAGCACAGATACGCAGTATTTT. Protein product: CSAWTSGRVSTDTQYF.

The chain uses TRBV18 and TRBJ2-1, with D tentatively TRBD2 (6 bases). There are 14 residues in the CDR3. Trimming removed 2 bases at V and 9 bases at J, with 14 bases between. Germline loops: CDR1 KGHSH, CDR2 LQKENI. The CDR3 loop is CASSPEGPEGEQFF. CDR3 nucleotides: TGTGCCAGCTCACCAGAAGGCCCGGAGGGTGAGCAGTTCTTC.

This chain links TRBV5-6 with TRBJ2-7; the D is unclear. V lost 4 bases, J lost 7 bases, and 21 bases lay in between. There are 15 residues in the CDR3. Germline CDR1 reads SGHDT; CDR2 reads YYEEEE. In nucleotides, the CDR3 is TGTGCCAGCAGCCTGAACCCCTTTGAAGCTTGGGAGCAGTACTTC. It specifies CASSLNPFEAWEQYF. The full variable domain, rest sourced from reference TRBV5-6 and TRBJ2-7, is DAGVTQSPTHLIKTRGQQVTLRCSPKSGHDTVSWYQQALGQGPQFIFQYYEEEERQRGNFPDRFSGHQFPNYSSELNVNALLLGDSALYLCASSLNPFEAWEQYFGPGTRLTVT.

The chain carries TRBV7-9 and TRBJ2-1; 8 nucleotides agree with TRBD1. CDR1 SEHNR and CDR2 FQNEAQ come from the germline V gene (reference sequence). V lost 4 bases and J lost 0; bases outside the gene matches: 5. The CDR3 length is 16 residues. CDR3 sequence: CASSSRQGSSYNEQFF. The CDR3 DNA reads TGTGCCAGCAGCTCCAGACAGGGGAGCTCCTACAATGAGCAGTTCTTC.

The DNA for the CDR3 is TGTGCCAGTAGTCTGGACAGCGGCAATGAGCAGTTCTTC. Protein product: CASSLDSGNEQFF. The genes are TRBV19 and TRBJ2-1; possible D gene TRBD1, 6 bases. The V gene's germline CDR1 is LNHDA and CDR2 SQIVND (reference sequence). This CDR3 has 13 residues. V lost 5 bases and J 6 bases, leaving 11 bases between the germline ends.

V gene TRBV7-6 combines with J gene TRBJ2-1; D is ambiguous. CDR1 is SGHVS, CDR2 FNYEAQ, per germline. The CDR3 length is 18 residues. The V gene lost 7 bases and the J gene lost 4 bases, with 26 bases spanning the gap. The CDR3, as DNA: TGTGCCAGCAACAAAGGCTGGCTGTCGAAAGTGGGGTACAATGAGCAGTTCTTC. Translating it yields CASNKGWLSKVGYNEQFF.

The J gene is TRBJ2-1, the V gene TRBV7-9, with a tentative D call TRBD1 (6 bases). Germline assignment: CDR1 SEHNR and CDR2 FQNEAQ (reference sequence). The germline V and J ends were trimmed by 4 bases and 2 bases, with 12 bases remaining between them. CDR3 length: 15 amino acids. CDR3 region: CASSWNREAYNEQFF. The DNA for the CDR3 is TGTGCCAGCAGCTGGAACAGGGAAGCCTACAATGAGCAGTTCTTC.